This entry concerns a single T cell receptor beta chain. No antigen is known for it. Base qualities were left out, and no much larger clone turns up one base away. The trial excluded patients who had a history of autoimmune disease or who were on systemic immunosuppression. In every dose cohort, peripheral blood was drawn for TCR sequencing at baseline, cycle 4 day 1, and cycle 7 day 1. Samples were obtained from an open-label, multicenter, first-in-human phase I dose-escalation trial of ivuxolimab. Adults with locally advanced or metastatic head and neck squamous cell, hepatocellular, melanoma or renal cell carcinoma were enrolled in the trial. Before TCR sequencing, CD4+ T cells and CD8+ T cells were sorted from peripheral blood as separate populations. This sample stems from a study of OX40 agonist ivuxolimab in advanced cancers. With regard to the full study: The costimulatory receptor OX40 (CD134) was targeted by ivuxolimab, a fully human IgG2 agonistic monoclonal antibody. Intravenous ivuxolimab was administered to patients every 2 weeks at six dose levels: 0.01, 0.1, 0.3, 1.5, 3 and 10 mg/kg. Among the roughly 50 dose-escalation patients, some 20 had hepatocellular carcinoma, roughly 15 melanoma, 9 renal cell carcinoma and 9 head and neck cancer. In the dose-escalation cohort, nearly 85% of patients were male, and the mean age was 60 years with a range of 23 to 79. Patients were allowed to have had prior anti-PD-1, anti-PD-L1 or anti-CTLA-4 therapy, and approximately 40% of the dose-escalation patients had previously received checkpoint inhibitors. Partial responses occurred in three dose-escalation patients: two with cutaneous melanoma and one with hepatocellular carcinoma. Peripheral TCRbeta sequencing aimed to test whether ivuxolimab altered TCR sequence diversity and caused clonal T-cell expansion. The paper describes the monotherapy dose-escalation part (N = 52 patients) of the phase I trial of ivuxolimab.

Results the study describes overall, beyond this receptor: At doses of 0.1 to 3.0 mg/kg, clonal expansion of both CD4+ and CD8+ blood T cells was observed from baseline to week 6. Low levels of normalized T-cell clonal expansion were also seen in some patients who did not respond. In partial responders in the 0.1-3.0 mg/kg groups, normalized peripheral clonal expansion was found to be among the lowest, especially among CD8+ T cells. Antigen specificity was not determined for the clonally expanded peripheral T cells. On average, CD8+ T cells showed more expanded clones than CD4+ T cells after ivuxolimab.

To sequence the TCRbeta CDR3 region, genomic DNA was isolated from the sorted cells. The immunoSEQ Assay was used to sequence the TCRbeta CDR3 regions. As stored in TCRdb, this immuneACCESS dataset retains in-frame rearrangements with V and J assigned. A fraction of the clones does not appear; measured against another copy, unresolved V genes explain less than half of the discrepancy, and the remainder lacks a known reason. The sample table contains tens of thousands of clones; only one count was recorded for 65% to 90% of them. The ten most abundant clones make up roughly 20% of the sample. This receptor was taken from an adult with an advanced solid tumor such as melanoma, head and neck, liver or kidney cancer. The sequenced sample was CD4+ or CD8+ T cells sorted from blood, obtained in a trial of the OX40 agonist ivuxolimab.

This receptor has the CDR3 CASIDGGIDIQYF. The bases read TGCGCCAGCATCGACGGGGGGATAGACATTCAGTACTTC. The chain is encoded by TRBV4-3 joined to TRBJ2-4; TRBD2 lines up with 7 middle nucleotides. The CDR3 contains 13 residues, cysteine and phenylalanine counted. The sequence is cut down to CDR3 DNA, 39 bases in frame from base 1. At the junction V is shortened by 7 bases and J by 8 bases; bases outside the gene matches: 8. From the germline V gene, CDR1 is LGHNA and CDR2 is YSLEER.